The 28 T cell receptor beta chains below were found in one sample sequenced in a study of CD8+ T cells in alopecia areata. Reverse transcribed after extraction, RNA yielded cDNA as the sequencing template. Clones were sequenced by immunoSEQ multiplex PCR, and TCRdb holds only the in-frame ones, with some missing. The table has about 130,000 clones, approximately 53% seen once. The specimen was CD4+ T cells sorted from blood, collected at week 0. The receptors were gathered from a human donor with alopecia areata.

This clone was observed a handful of times. The chain couples TRBV5-4 to TRBJ1-2; D unclear. The CDR3 sequence is 13 residues long. Trimming shortened V by 4 bases and J by 8 bases, and 15 bases separated the two germline ends. The germline gives CDR1 SGHNT, CDR2 YYREEE (reference sequence). CDR3 loop: CASSLGVPGGYTF. The CDR3 nucleotides are TGTGCCAGCAGCCTCGGGGTTCCGGGGGGCTACACCTTC.

The rearrangement uses TRBV7-9 and TRBJ1-2; 8 bases are a match to TRBD1. The germline gives CDR1 SEHNR, CDR2 FQNEAQ (reference sequence). With V trimmed by 5 bases and J by 8 bases, 13 bases remained unmatched. This CDR3 region has 15 residues. The CDR3 DNA is TGTGCCAGCAGCCCTCGGACAGGGTTAAGGATCGGCTACACCTTC. Its protein is CASSPRTGLRIGYTF.

The chain uses TRBV25-1 and TRBJ1-2, with 7 bases fitting TRBD1. The J segment lost 2 bases and the V segment lost 6 bases, leaving 3 bases of the junction unmatched. This CDR3 has 13 amino acids. Germline lookup yields CDR1 MGHDK and CDR2 SYGVNS. The DNA of the CDR3 is TGTGCCAGCAGGCGGGACAGCAACTATGGCTACACCTTC. Translated: CASRRDSNYGYTF.

This clone was picked up a small number of times. The chain is built from TRBV7-9 and TRBJ2-6, with 7 nucleotides matching TRBD1. V trimming: 6 bases; J trimming: 2 bases; junction bases outside the gene matches: 4. CDR1 SEHNR and CDR2 FQNEAQ come from the germline V gene (reference sequence). The CDR3 runs 15 residues. CDR3 DNA sequence: TGTGCCAGCAGGAATACAGGGGCTGGGGCCAACGTCCTGACTTTC. Residues: CASRNTGAGANVLTF. The complete variable domain, with remaining parts taken from reference TRBV7-9 and TRBJ2-6, reads DTGVSQNPRHKITKRGQNVTFRCDPISEHNRLYWYRQTLGQGPEFLTYFQNEAQLEKSRLLSDRFSAERPKGSFSTLEIQRTEQGDSAMYLCASRNTGAGANVLTFGAGSRLTVL.

This clone was observed a handful of times. CDR3 DNA sequence: TGTGCCAGCAGCCAAGGCTGGACATCATATGGCTACACCTTC. This translates into CASSQGWTSYGYTF. The gene calls are TRBV7-2 and TRBJ1-2; a weak D match, TRBD1 (5 bases). The CDR3 extends over 14 amino acids. CDR1 SGHTA and CDR2 FQGNSA come from the germline V gene. Deletions cut 5 bases from V and 5 bases from J, with 15 bases between.

This clone has only a few counts. The chain employs TRBV6-5 and TRBJ1-2; no firm D call. Germline-derived CDR1 and CDR2 are MNHEY and SVGAGI. The CDR3 extends over 14 amino acids. V was pared by 0 bases and J by 8 bases, with 13 bases between. DNA for the CDR3: TGTGCCAGCAGTTACTCGGAGGGAGTAAGCGGCTACACCTTC. This sequence encodes CASSYSEGVSGYTF.

The CDR3 loop is CASSITANEREAFF. Written as DNA, the CDR3 is TGTGCCAGTAGTATCACAGCGAACGAGCGTGAAGCTTTCTTT. The V call is TRBV19, the J call TRBJ1-1; D is unclear. This CDR3 region has 14 residues. Germline V gene lookup returns CDR1 LNHDA and CDR2 SQIVND (reference sequence). V lost 3 bases to trimming and J lost 7 bases, with 15 bases between them.

The chain uses TRBV9 and TRBJ2-2; the D is unclear. Germline loops: CDR1 SGDLS, CDR2 YYNGEE. This CDR3 contains 14 residues. V lost 4 bases to trimming and J lost 0 bases, with 7 bases between them. Here the CDR3 reads CASSIRSNTGELFF. The CDR3 bases are TGTGCCAGCAGCATACGATCGAACACCGGGGAGCTGTTTTTT.

The V gene is TRBV15, the J gene TRBJ2-5; 7 bases map to TRBD1. The V and J ends lost 2 bases and 1 base, in that order; junction bases with no gene match: 4. This CDR3 comprises 15 residues. Germline V CDR1 and CDR2: LNHNV, YYDKDF (reference sequence). CDR3 amino acids: CATSRTDRFQETQYF. The CDR3 bases are TGTGCCACCAGCAGAACGGACAGGTTCCAAGAGACCCAGTACTTC.

V is TRBV30 and J is TRBJ1-3; D is unclear. Germline V gives CDR1 GTSNPN, CDR2 SVGIG (reference sequence). The V end was cut by 1 base, the J end by 4 bases, with 14 bases between. This CDR3 is built from 15 residues. The CDR3 protein is CAWSAVATLGNTIYF. CDR3 nucleotide sequence: TGTGCCTGGAGTGCCGTAGCTACTCTGGGAAACACCATATATTTT.

This sequence joins TRBV25-1 and TRBJ2-7; D ambiguous. Between the trimmed V and J ends, which lost 1 base and 9 bases, there was a span of 7 bases. Germline values: CDR1 MGHDK, CDR2 SYGVNS. The CDR3 is made up of 11 amino acids. DNA for the CDR3: TGTGCCAGCAGTGAATTGGCAGGGCAGTACTTC. Amino acids: CASSELAGQYF.

This chain joins TRBV7-3 and TRBJ1-1, with TRBD1 identical over 7 bases. Germline V CDR1 and CDR2: SGHTA, FQGTGA. Trimming cost V 0 bases and J 1 base; bases outside gene matches: 2. CDR3 length equals 15 residues. This chain's CDR3 is CASSLTGTANTEAFF. In DNA form, the CDR3 reads TGTGCCAGCAGCTTAACCGGGACAGCGAACACTGAAGCTTTCTTT.

The V gene is TRBV28, the J gene TRBJ2-3; 8 positions match TRBD2. Losses at the gene ends were 10 bases for V and 3 bases for J; bases not matched to a gene: 9. CDR1 is MDHEN, CDR2 SYDVKM, per germline. The CDR3 spans 14 residues. The chain's CDR3 is CAITNTGGTDTQYF. The DNA of the CDR3 is TGTGCCATAACTAATACGGGAGGGACAGATACGCAGTATTTT. The full variable domain, rest sourced from reference TRBV28 and TRBJ2-3, is DVKVTQSSRYLVKRTGEKVFLECVQDMDHENMFWYRQDPGLGLRLIYFSYDVKMKEKGDIPEGYSVSREKKERFSLILESASTNQTSMYLCAITNTGGTDTQYFGPGTRLTVL.

The chain joins TRBV4-2 to TRBJ2-3; 7 bases are a match to TRBD2. With V trimmed by 1 base and J by 2 bases, 6 bases remained unmatched. The CDR3 consists of 16 residues. Germline CDR1 reads LGHNA; CDR2 reads YNFKEQ. Here the CDR3 DNA reads TGTGCCAGCAGCCAAGGATCAGCGGGGAACACAGATACGCAGTATTTT. Translation gives CASSQGSAGNTDTQYF.

Concerning this clone: Other DNA sequences from this sample encode an identical CDR3 as well. The J gene is TRBJ2-1, the V gene TRBV20-1; 7 bases map to TRBD2. CDR1 DFQATT and CDR2 SNEGSKA come from the germline V gene (reference sequence). Trimming at V came to 3 bases and at J to 7 bases, leaving 0 bases not matched to a gene. The length of the CDR3 is 11 residues. This CDR3 is CSARGGNEQFF. The CDR3 DNA follows: TGCAGTGCTAGGGGGGGGAATGAGCAGTTCTTC.

The V call is TRBV7-9, the J call TRBJ2-2; perhaps TRBD2 as D (5 bases). Per germline, CDR1 SEHNR and CDR2 FQNEAQ (reference sequence). The CDR3 runs 16 residues. With 3 bases removed from V and 6 bases from J, the gap between germline ends came to 17 bases. CDR3 DNA sequence: TGTGCCAGCAGCTTTCGACCGGACGGGCGGGCCGGGGAGCTGTTTTTT. Amino acid sequence: CASSFRPDGRAGELFF.

The chain uses TRBV10-3 and TRBJ1-1; 8 positions agree with TRBD1. CDR3 length: 15 residues. Germline lookup yields CDR1 ENHRY and CDR2 SYGVKD. The V segment lost 2 bases and the J segment 3 bases; nucleotides outside the gene matches: 5. CDR3 amino acids: CAISENRGIHTEAFF. The CDR3 DNA reads as TGTGCCATCAGTGAGAACAGGGGGATTCACACTGAAGCTTTCTTT.

The genes are TRBV7-2 and TRBJ2-3; 10 nucleotides agree with TRBD1. The CDR3 loop spans 16 amino acids. J lost 6 bases, V lost 4 bases, and 10 bases had no gene match. Germline V CDR1 and CDR2: SGHTA, FQGNSA. The CDR3 DNA is TGTGCCAGCAGCTCAATCTGGACAGGGGGAACGGATACGCAGTATTTT. Protein product: CASSSIWTGGTDTQYF.

This clone was picked up a small number of times. Distinct nucleotide sequences in the sample also encode this CDR3. This sequence joins TRBV18 and TRBJ2-7, with D possibly matching TRBD1 (5 bases). The CDR3 has 14 residues. The V gene's germline CDR1 is KGHSH and CDR2 LQKENI. The V end lost 0 bases, the J end lost 2 bases, and 8 bases lay between the germline ends. The chain's CDR3 is CASSPPDSTYEQYF. The DNA of the CDR3 is TGTGCCAGCTCACCACCAGACAGCACCTACGAGCAGTACTTC. Combining the CDR3 with reference TRBV18 and TRBJ2-7 gives the whole variable domain NAGVMQNPRHLVRRRGQEARLRCSPMKGHSHVYWYRQLPEEGLKFMVYLQKENIIDESGMPKERFSAEFPKEGPSILRIQQVVRGDSAAYFCASSPPDSTYEQYFGPGTRLTVT.

This chain connects TRBV5-1 to TRBJ2-3, with unresolved D. V lost 4 bases, J lost 4 bases, and 13 bases lay in between. The CDR3 spans 14 residues. Germline V gene data show CDR1 as SGHRS and CDR2 as YFSETQ. CDR3 in amino acids: CASSLLGSADTQYF. The DNA of the CDR3 is TGCGCCAGCAGCCTTTTAGGATCCGCAGATACGCAGTATTTT.

The rearrangement joins TRBV2 to TRBJ1-6; D gene ambiguous. Germline-derived CDR1 and CDR2 are SNHLY and FYNNEI. The CDR3 contains 12 residues. V was clipped by 7 bases and J by 9 bases, with 10 bases between them. CDR3 coding DNA: TGTGCCAGCACCGGACGGTCTTCACCCCTCCACTTT. Protein product: CASTGRSSPLHF.

Remarks on this clone: The sample holds other DNA sequences that translate to the same CDR3. The V call is TRBV29-1, the J call TRBJ1-2, with D perhaps matching TRBD1 (6 bases). Germline-derived CDR1 and CDR2 are SQVTM and ANQGSEA. V lost 3 bases and J lost 5, with 7 bases in between. The CDR3 sequence is 11 residues long. The CDR3 DNA follows: TGCAGCGTTGAGAGGGGGTATGGCTACACCTTC. The encoded protein is CSVERGYGYTF. The entire variable domain, with the rest obtained from reference TRBV29-1 and TRBJ1-2, is as follows: SAVISQKPSRDICQRGTSLTIQCQVDSQVTMMFWYRQQPGQSLTLIATANQGSEATYESGFVIDKFPISRPNLTFSTLTVSNMSPEDSSIYLCSVERGYGYTFGSGTRLTVV.

This clone was observed a handful of times. J is TRBJ2-7 and V is TRBV7-8; a weak D match, TRBD1 (7 bases). The V end was cut by 6 bases, the J end by 7 bases, with 13 bases between. This CDR3 spans 12 amino acids. Looked up from germline, CDR1 is SGHVS and CDR2 is FQNEAQ. For the CDR3, the DNA is TGTGCCAGCAGAGCGCAGGGGGGAGAGCAGTACTTC. Amino acid sequence: CASRAQGGEQYF.

This clone showed up just once. This rearrangement joins TRBV25-1 to TRBJ2-1; 14 bases match TRBD2. The CDR3 contains 17 residues. Germline V CDR1 and CDR2: MGHDK, SYGVNS. V shed 6 bases and J 0 bases; nucleotides not matched to a gene: 4. The CDR3 reads CASRGTSGGSSYNEQFF. Written as DNA, the CDR3 is TGTGCCAGCAGGGGGACTAGCGGGGGCAGCTCCTACAATGAGCAGTTCTTC.

The chain has TRBV27 and TRBJ1-2; 8 bases fit TRBD1. The CDR3 runs to 13 residues. Germline CDR1 reads MNHEY; CDR2 reads SMNVEV (reference sequence). Germline trimming cut 6 bases from V and 8 bases from J; bases unmatched to any gene: 8. CDR3 sequence (DNA): TGTGCCAGCAGCGACAGGGGAACGGGGGGCTACACCTTC. Encoded protein: CASSDRGTGGYTF.

The chain combines TRBV7-9 with TRBJ1-1; TRBD1 might be the D (5 bases). Trimming stripped 3 bases from V and 4 bases from J, with 12 bases between. Germline V lookup: CDR1 SEHNR, CDR2 FQNEAQ (reference sequence). The CDR3 sequence is 14 residues long. The CDR3 region is CASSFAGGLTEAFF. The CDR3 bases are TGTGCCAGCAGCTTCGCGGGGGGTCTCACTGAAGCTTTCTTT. Complete variable domain (other parts from reference TRBV7-9 and TRBJ1-1): DTGVSQNPRHKITKRGQNVTFRCDPISEHNRLYWYRQTLGQGPEFLTYFQNEAQLEKSRLLSDRFSAERPKGSFSTLEIQRTEQGDSAMYLCASSFAGGLTEAFFGQGTRLTVV.

The V call is TRBV6-1, the J call TRBJ2-7, with D unclear. The CDR3 is 12 amino acids. Trimming left V 10 bases short and J 3 bases short, with 13 bases between. Germline V gene data show CDR1 as MNHNS and CDR2 as SASEGT. DNA of the CDR3: TGTGCCACCCTCGGGCCTCTCTACGAGCAGTACTTC. Residues: CATLGPLYEQYF.

The chain uses TRBV15 and TRBJ2-3; TRBD1 aligns across 10 bases. CDR3 length: 16 residues. J lost 1 base, V lost 3 bases, and 4 bases had no gene match. Per the germline V gene, CDR1 is LNHNV and CDR2 is YYDKDF (reference sequence). This CDR3 is CATSRGTGAGTDTQYF. CDR3 nucleotides: TGTGCCACCAGCAGGGGGACAGGGGCGGGCACAGATACGCAGTATTTT.